This T cell receptor (beta chain) derives from a study of vaccination and CD4 T cells after COVID-19. Treatment: roughly 10-day PBMC culture with coronavirus spike peptide pools or control peptides (ViraFEST assay). Cultured CD4+ T cell DNA underwent sequencing with the Oncomine TCR Beta short-read assay. Each CDR3 protein gets one entry after TCRdb re-called the PCR reads with MiXCR. The sample shows over 8,000 distinct CDR3 sequences, about 23% of them seen only once. This clonotype rates as medium-sized. The target antigen is unknown. Sequenced sample: cultured CD4+ T cells from blood. The receptor comes from a human donor with COVID-19.

CDR3 region: CASSYVSGDTEAFF. For the CDR3, the DNA is TGTGCCAGCAGTTACGTCTCCGGGGACACTGAAGCTTTCTTT. This chain links TRBV6-5 with TRBJ1-1; no definite D call. Germline CDR1 is MNHEY and CDR2 is SVGAGI. Trimming left V 2 bases short and J 3 bases short, with 10 bases between. The CDR3 spans 14 residues.